The present entry profiles one T cell receptor (beta chain) with its context. In this sample, this clone turned up once. Its binding antigen is unknown. Per-nucleotide qualities are absent, and no much larger clonotype sits a single base away. This sample's time point label indicates: cells obtained before transplantation from donor or recipient. CD3+CD4+ and CD3+CD8+ populations were FACS-sorted from unstimulated pre-transplant donor and recipient cells taken from spleen or lymph nodes. This sample is part of a study of graft-versus-host responses after intestinal transplantation (dated by TCRdb to 2020 to 2022). Looking at the study overall: The transplants that recipients received were multivisceral, liver-intestinal, or isolated intestinal. Rather than going through the commercial service, samples from three later patients were sequenced in-house on an Illumina MiSeq and processed with MiXCR. Every recipient was given anti-thymocyte globulin induction, followed by 3 to 4 years of maintenance tacrolimus and steroids. A peak of at least 4% donor T cells among recipient peripheral blood mononuclear cells was the definition used for donor T cell macrochimerism. Alloreactive clones were identified by sequencing pre-transplant mixed lymphocyte reaction products and comparing them with unstimulated pre-transplant donor and recipient T cells. A cohort of about two dozen intestinal transplant recipients, including one retransplant, was enrolled, and a few patients lacking pretransplant specimens were excluded. Bulk TCR-beta CDR3 sequencing was used to track graft-versus-host and host-versus-graft alloreactive T cell clones in the graft, circulation and bone marrow after intestinal transplantation.

What the study reported, not specific to this receptor: In patients with donor T cell macrochimerism, the allografts had high GvH to HvG T cell clonal ratios. Early after transplant, peak levels of circulating GvH clones were found to be associated with declines in HvG clones. The conclusions were limited by the relatively low number and heterogeneity of the intestinal transplant patients. GvH clones were detected in recipient bone marrow, and some of these GvH clones were observed earlier in ileal mucosa or blood, consistent with an intestinal mucosal origin.

The library was generated by the immunoSEQ multiplex PCR assay. For most patients, genomic DNA was isolated using the Qiagen DNeasy Blood and Tissue Kit and was shipped frozen to Adaptive Biotechnologies for TCR sequencing. High-throughput TCR-beta CDR3 sequencing of genomic DNA from most patients was performed by Adaptive Biotechnologies. Processing in the source paper ran as follows. TCR sequencing data for 15 to 20 patients were retrieved from Adaptive's ImmunoSEQ software; three other patients were processed with MiXCR and VDJtools. CD4 versus CD8 sorting errors were corrected by removing sequences found in both subsets at a frequency ratio below 5:1. Because the origin of CDR3 nucleotide sequences shared between donor and recipient could not be assigned, those sequences were removed. To count as alloreactive, a clone needed at least 2-fold expansion over unstimulated cells and a minimum CFSE-low frequency of 0.002% (template counts) or 0.001% (read counts). A clone was considered mappable if detected in the sequenced pre-transplant spleen, lymph node, or MLR CFSE-low populations of the donor or recipient. Cumulative frequency of alloreactive clones was calculated as a percentage of all sequences weighted by copy number. The table was pulled from immuneACCESS by TCRdb, which kept in-frame rearrangements only. Such tables lose some clones; where checked, under half of the loss comes from unresolved V genes, and the rest has no known cause. V and J calls and clone size are those listed in that table; D and trimming were worked out from the DNA. The sample table lists about 64,000 clones, more than 90% of them with a count of one. The ten biggest clones cover roughly 1.6% of the sample.

This clonotype originated in a human donor who was the organ donor for an intestinal transplant. The source material was unstimulated CD8+ T cells sorted from spleen or lymph node cells, sampled before transplant.

The DNA reads TGTGCCAGCAGCGGGAGTATGGGGAACACTGAAGCTTTCTTT. Its protein product is CASSGSMGNTEAFF. The V gene is TRBV9 and the J gene is TRBJ1-1; the D gene assignment is ambiguous. V is reduced by 3 bases and J by 1 base, leaving a spacing of 10 bases between them. CDR1 SGDLS and CDR2 YYNGEE were looked up in the germline V gene. The CDR3 measures 14 amino acids from cysteine to phenylalanine. Solely the CDR3 DNA is kept, with 42 bases framed from the first base.